These 6 T cell receptor delta chains share one sample of origin, sequenced in a study of γδ T cells in repeated Plasmodium falciparum infection (dated by TCRdb to about 2021). Vgamma9/Vdelta2+ and Vdelta2-negative gammadelta T cell populations were flow-sorted from peripheral blood mononuclear cells for bulk TCR repertoire analysis. Receptor libraries were prepared by multiplex PCR. Sequencing was carried out with an Illumina MiSeq. TCRdb reran clone calling on the public reads with CATT; rows sharing one DNA sequence were then combined. Recorded for this sample are tens of thousands of delta-chain clones; around 1.7% of them occurred a single time. The ten largest make up 15% of the sample. The sequenced sample was gamma-delta T cells from blood. The receptor source for this set is a pool of human donors (malaria-infected and uninfected, not separated).

As regards this clone: A far larger clone is one base from this, pointing to a likely read error. Other nucleotide sequences in the sample specify the same CDR3. The rearrangement uses TRDV1 and TRDJ1, with TRDD3 identical over 8 bases. Trimming took 6 bases from V and 0 from J; bases not matched to a gene: 27. Germline V lookup: CDR1 TSWWSYY, CDR2 QGS. The CDR3 loop spans 22 amino acids. Written as DNA, the CDR3 is TGTGCTCTTGGTGAAAGTAGTCTCAACTACTGGGGGCCCCTTATATACACCGATAAACTCATCTTT. Its translation: CALGESSLNYWGPLIYTDKLIF.

This clone was detected only a few times. A far more abundant clone sits one base away, making this likely a read error. This same CDR3 is encoded by further DNA sequences in the sample. This rearrangement joins TRDV1 to TRDJ1; 9 bases fit TRDD3. This CDR3 comprises 24 residues. Trimming cost V 4 bases and J 1 base; bases outside gene matches: 31. From germline, CDR1 is TSWWSYY and CDR2 QGS. The CDR3 protein is CALGGYTPLPEVFYWGTSTDKLIF. CDR3 nucleotides: TGTGCTCTTGGGGGATACACTCCCTTACCGGAGGTCTTCTACTGGGGGACTTCCACCGATAAACTCATCTTT.

This clone was recorded a few times. This probably arose from a read error, given a far larger clone one base away. Other nucleotide sequences in the sample specify the same CDR3. The J segment was not called; the V segment is TRDV1; TRDD3 reflects the table's D call only, with no check against the DNA. Germline V gene lookup returns CDR1 TSWWSYY and CDR2 QGS. This CDR3 has 24 amino acids. CDR3 residues: CALGERPTSLTGGYAAGYTDKLIF. The CDR3 DNA sequence: TGTGCTCTTGGGGAACGACCTACCTCGCTAACCGGGGGATACGCTGCCGGGTACACCGATAAACTCATTTTT.

This clone was found a few times. The protein TCRdb lists belongs to a much larger clone and differs from this DNA's translation at residue 17, which points to a read error; the protein shown is made from the DNA. The J gene was not called, though the V gene is TRDV1; TRDD3, the table's D call, was not compared with the DNA. The germline V gene has CDR1 TSWWSYY and CDR2 QGS. CDR3 size: 18 residues. CDR3 sequence: CALGEAYPHWGIRRALTF. CDR3 nucleotide sequence: TGTGCTCTTGGGGAAGCCTACCCCCACTGGGGGATACGGCGAGCGCTCACCTTT.

This clone ranks as medium-sized. The same CDR3 arises from other DNA sequences in this sample as well. CDR3 nucleotides: TGTGCTCTTGGGGAACTAACGATGGGGGATGGGACCGATAAACTCATCTTT. Amino acids: CALGELTMGDGTDKLIF. V usage is TRDV1 and J usage is TRDJ1; TRDD3 matches 8 bases. This CDR3 is built from 17 residues. With V trimmed by 0 bases and J by 2 bases, 8 bases remained unmatched. In germline, CDR1 is TSWWSYY, CDR2 QGS.

Regarding this clone: A far larger clone is one base from this, pointing to a likely read error. The sample holds other DNA sequences that translate to the same CDR3. The chain joins TRDV1 to TRDJ1, with 7 bases that match TRDD3. Germline matching of the DNA provided the J gene here, since TCRdb leaves it blank. V lost 2 bases and J lost 0; bases outside the gene matches: 21. The CDR3 length is 21 residues. In germline, CDR1 is TSWWSYY, CDR2 QGS. CDR3 sequence reads: CALGEFFRGDNGGLYTDKLIF. The DNA of the CDR3 is TGTGCTCTTGGGGAATTTTTCCGTGGCGATAATGGGGGACTGTACACCGATAAACTCATCTTT.